The rows below give T cell receptor beta chains drawn from one sample of a study of PD-1 blockade in classical Hodgkin lymphoma. Sequencing used immunoSEQ multiplex PCR; TCRdb keeps in-frame clones, though not all of them. The sample lists nearly 25,000 clones; approximately 68% were seen once. Source: peripheral blood mononuclear cells (PBMCs), taken before the fourth cycle of nivolumab. These receptors originate from a human donor with classical Hodgkin lymphoma. CDR3s include the opening cysteine and the closing phenylalanine or tryptophan. A D gene is named only where the DNA matches it firmly. Not all rows give a size; the values are once, few, many and, for expanded clones, a class.

J	D	V	size	DNA	CDR3
TRBJ1-1	-	TRBV30	-	TGTGCCTGGAGTTTTGAGGAGTACACTGAAGCTTTCTTT	CAWSFEEYTEAFF
TRBJ2-4	TRBD1	TRBV6-6	-	TGTGCCAGCAGACCGGACAGGGCCAAAAACATTCAGTACTTC	CASRPDRAKNIQYF
TRBJ1-5	-	TRBV2	-	TGTGCCAGCAGTTTAGACACAATTCAGCCCCAGCATTTT	CASSLDTIQPQHF
TRBJ2-2	TRBD1	TRBV9	-	TGTGCCAGCAGCCCTATTCCGGGACAGGGGCCCGGGGAGCTGTTTTTT	CASSPIPGQGPGELFF
TRBJ2-7	-	TRBV4-3	-	TGCGCCAGCAGCCCCCAGACGGTGTCCTACGAGCAGTACTTC	CASSPQTVSYEQYF
TRBJ1-5	-	TRBV28	-	TGTGCCAGCAGTTTATCGTCCGGGAGTCTGCCCCAGCATTTT	CASSLSSGSLPQHF
TRBJ2-1	TRBD2	TRBV4-1	-	TGCGCCAGCACCCATGCCGGGACTAGCGGGGGCGATGAGCAGTTCTTC	CASTHAGTSGGDEQFF
TRBJ2-5	-	TRBV5-1	-	TGCGCCAGCAGCAGCGGACCAGAAGAGACCCAGTACTTC	CASSSGPEETQYF
TRBJ1-3	-	TRBV28	-	TGTGCCAGCAGACCTACATTAAGACTCCGGGGAAACACCATATATTTT	CASRPTLRLRGNTIYF
TRBJ1-5	TRBD1	TRBV19	once	TGTGCCAGTAGTATTGGACAGGTCGACCAGCCCCAGCATTTT	CASSIGQVDQPQHF
TRBJ2-2	-	TRBV29-1	-	TGCAGCGTTGAAACAGAGAACACCGGGGAGCTGTTTTTT	CSVETENTGELFF
TRBJ1-5	-	TRBV2	medium-sized	TGTGCCAGCACCCCGGGAGAGGGCGGTCAGCCCCAGCATTTT	CASTPGEGGQPQHF
TRBJ2-1	-	TRBV18	-	TGTGCCAGCTCACCAATTACCTACAATGAGCAGTTCTTC	CASSPITYNEQFF
TRBJ1-6	-	TRBV5-8	-	TGTGCCAGCAGCTTGGAAGTCGGGGTTTATTCACCCCTCCACTTT	CASSLEVGVYSPLHF
TRBJ1-5	-	TRBV6-1	-	TGTGCCAGCAGTGAAACTGACCTCTACGGGGGCTCGCCCCAGCATTTT	CASSETDLYGGSPQHF
TRBJ2-3	-	TRBV9	few	TGTGCCAGCAGCGATAGCACAGATACGCAGTATTTT	CASSDSTDTQYF
TRBJ1-2	-	TRBV7-2	few	TGTGCCAGCAGCTTACAAACGGGCCTGCCGGCTGGCTACACCTTC	CASSLQTGLPAGYTF
TRBJ2-3	TRBD2	TRBV19	-	TGTGCCAGTCGGACTAGCGGGGGGGCCCCAGATACGCAGTATTTT	CASRTSGGAPDTQYF
TRBJ1-4	TRBD1	TRBV30	-	TGTGCCTGGAGCGGAACCGGGACAGGATCCGAAAAACTGTTTTTT	CAWSGTGTGSEKLFF
TRBJ1-1	-	TRBV18	-	TGTGCCAGCTCACCGCCCGCTGGACTCCCAGAAGCTTTCTTT	CASSPPAGLPEAFF
TRBJ1-1	-	TRBV7-9	once	TGTGCCAGCAGCTTTCCCGAAGGGCCTCTGAACACTGAAGCTTTCTTT	CASSFPEGPLNTEAFF
TRBJ1-3	-	TRBV27	-	TGTGCCAGCAGTACACTGTTTCCAGGGGACTCTGGAAACACCATATATTTT	CASSTLFPGDSGNTIYF
TRBJ2-7	-	TRBV5-1	-	TGCGCCAGCAGTTTAACCCGGGGCTACGAGCAGTACTTC	CASSLTRGYEQYF